This TCR beta chain was sequenced in a study of T cells in narcolepsy. Study information: Healthy controls were enrolled alongside patients with narcolepsy type 1 or type 2. Whole-study findings and limits: In some patient and control memory CD4+ samples, autoreactive clones were absent. Autoreactive clonotypes reportedly recurred in blood of same and different patients, not controls.

Turning to this clone: What it recognizes is unknown.

Germline V gene data show CDR1 as SGHTA and CDR2 as FQGNSA. This CDR3 contains 14 residues. Deletions cut 6 bases from V and 6 bases from J, with 14 bases between. Assay used: immunoSEQ multiplex PCR; TCRdb lists only in-frame clones, some missing. The table shows tens of thousands of clones, with around four fifths occurring only once. This receptor was obtained from a human donor in good health. The genes are TRBV7-2 and TRBJ2-2; D remains ambiguous. Sequences were obtained from memory (CD45RA-) CD4+ T cells from blood. The CDR3 loop is CASRVVGDAGELFF. DNA of the CDR3: TGTGCCAGCAGAGTGGTAGGAGACGCCGGGGAGCTGTTTTTT.